This T cell receptor (beta chain) was observed in a study of T cells after yellow fever vaccination. By 5'RACE template switching, TCR cDNA was produced, with a universal primer site and UMIs added in the process. TCRdb fed the 5' RACE reads into MiXCR, producing one record per CDR3 protein. Of over 200,000 distinct CDR3 sequences listed, approximately 6.8% are singletons. General observations from the study: Reappearance after the booster was seen for most primary-vaccination clones, at 95% to 96% CD4 and around 90% CD8.

There are many counts of this clonotype. Its target is not known. The ends were cut back, 1 base at V and 9 bases at J, with 7 bases in the middle. The germline V gene encodes CDR1 DFQATT and CDR2 SNEGSKA (reference sequence). The CDR3 covers 11 residues. The TCR comes from a man aged 25-45 years who received the YFV17D yellow fever vaccine. The J gene is TRBJ2-1, the V gene TRBV20-1; no definite D call. The sample in question was CD4+ T cells sorted from PBMCs, obtained on the day of the yellow fever booster vaccination. Here the CDR3 DNA reads TGCAGTGCTAGAGGGCCTGGTGAGCAGTTCTTC. It yields the protein CSARGPGEQFF.